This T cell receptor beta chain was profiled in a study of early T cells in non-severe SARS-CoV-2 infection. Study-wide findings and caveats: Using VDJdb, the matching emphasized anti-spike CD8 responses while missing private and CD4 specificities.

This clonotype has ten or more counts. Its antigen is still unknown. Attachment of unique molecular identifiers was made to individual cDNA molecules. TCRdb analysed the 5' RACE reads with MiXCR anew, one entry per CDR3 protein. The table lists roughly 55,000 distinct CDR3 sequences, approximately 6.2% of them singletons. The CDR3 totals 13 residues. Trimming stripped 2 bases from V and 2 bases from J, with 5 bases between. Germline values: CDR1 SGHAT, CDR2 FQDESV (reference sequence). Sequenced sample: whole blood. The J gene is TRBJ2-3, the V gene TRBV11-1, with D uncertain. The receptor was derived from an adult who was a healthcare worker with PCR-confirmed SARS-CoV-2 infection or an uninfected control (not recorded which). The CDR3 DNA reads TGTGCCAGCAGCTTACGGATCACAGATACGCAGTATTTT. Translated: CASSLRITDTQYF. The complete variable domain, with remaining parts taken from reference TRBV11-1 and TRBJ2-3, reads EAEVAQSPRYKITEKSQAVAFWCDPISGHATLYWYRQILGQGPELLVQFQDESVVDDSQLPKDRFSAERLKGVDSTLKIQPAELGDSAMYLCASSLRITDTQYFGPGTRLTVL.